The rows below give T cell receptor beta chains drawn from one sample of a study of T cells in Graves' hyperthyroidism and ophthalmopathy. TCRdb itself ran the multiplex PCR reads through MiXCR, one entry per CDR3 protein. The data contain roughly 500,000 distinct CDR3 sequences, approximately 25% of them seen just once; the ten biggest clones take up approximately 10%. Sequences were obtained from blood. The receptors here all came from a woman aged 30 to 39 with Graves' ophthalmopathy. CDR3s include the opening cysteine and the closing phenylalanine or tryptophan. Fields, in order: D gene, V gene, J gene, CDR3 length, clone size, CDR3 DNA, CDR3 protein. The D gene is left open where the match is weak. For some rows the clone size is stated as once, few or many, or as a class when expanded; others skip it.

d_gene: NA; v_gene: TRBV6-5; j_gene: TRBJ1-3; len: 14; abundance: few; CDR3nt: TGTGCCAGCAGTCTCGACAGGCGGTCAAACACCATATATTTT; CDR3aa: CASSLDRRSNTIYF
d_gene: NA; v_gene: TRBV9; j_gene: TRBJ1-1; len: 14; abundance: many; CDR3nt: TGTGCCAGCAGCGTTAGACAGGAGGGCACTGAAGCTTTCTTT; CDR3aa: CASSVRQEGTEAFF
d_gene: NA; v_gene: TRBV28; j_gene: TRBJ2-7; len: 12; abundance: many; CDR3nt: TGTGCCACCCTTGGGAAGTTCTACGAGCAGTACTTC; CDR3aa: CATLGKFYEQYF
d_gene: TRBD1; v_gene: TRBV6-5; j_gene: TRBJ1-2; len: 16; abundance: NA; CDR3nt: TGTGCCAGCAGCTACGTTAGGACAGGCGGGGGCTATGGCTACACCTTC; CDR3aa: CASSYVRTGGGYGYTF
d_gene: NA; v_gene: TRBV12-3/TRBV12-4; j_gene: TRBJ1-1; len: 15; abundance: many; CDR3nt: TGTGCCAGCAGTTTATACGGGCGCACGAACACTGAAGCTTTCTTT; CDR3aa: CASSLYGRTNTEAFF
d_gene: NA; v_gene: TRBV20-1; j_gene: TRBJ2-7; len: 13; abundance: many; CDR3nt: TGCAGTGCTAGAGACAGGGGAGGGTACGAGCAGTACTTC; CDR3aa: CSARDRGGYEQYF
d_gene: NA; v_gene: TRBV6-1; j_gene: TRBJ2-6; len: 17; abundance: NA; CDR3nt: TGTGCCAGCAGCCCACAGGGTTCGGAGGCCGGGGCCAACGTCCTGACTTTC; CDR3aa: CASSPQGSEAGANVLTF
d_gene: TRBD1; v_gene: TRBV6-4; j_gene: TRBJ1-5; len: 20; abundance: many; CDR3nt: TGTGCCAGCAGTGACCGGGACAGGGGGCGCGGGGGGTATAGCAATCAGCCCCAGCATTTT; CDR3aa: CASSDRDRGRGGYSNQPQHF
d_gene: NA; v_gene: TRBV18; j_gene: TRBJ2-7; len: 14; abundance: many; CDR3nt: TGTGCCAGCTCGGGGCAGGGGGGTCTCGACGAGCAGTACTTC; CDR3aa: CASSGQGGLDEQYF
d_gene: TRBD1; v_gene: TRBV28; j_gene: TRBJ1-1; len: 14; abundance: many; CDR3nt: TGTGCCAGCAGTCAAGCCGGGACAGACACTGAAGCTTTCTTT; CDR3aa: CASSQAGTDTEAFF
d_gene: NA; v_gene: TRBV27; j_gene: TRBJ1-1; len: 15; abundance: NA; CDR3nt: TGTGCCAGCAGTTTTCGGCCCGCATTGAACACTGAAGCTTTCTTT; CDR3aa: CASSFRPALNTEAFF
d_gene: NA; v_gene: TRBV2; j_gene: TRBJ2-7; len: 14; abundance: many; CDR3nt: TGTGCCAGCAGTCCCGGGACGGCGACCTACGAGCAGTACTTC; CDR3aa: CASSPGTATYEQYF
d_gene: TRBD1; v_gene: TRBV19; j_gene: TRBJ1-1; len: 14; abundance: few; CDR3nt: TGTGCCAGTAGCATGGGACAGTTGAACACTGAAGCTTTCTTT; CDR3aa: CASSMGQLNTEAFF
d_gene: NA; v_gene: TRBV5-4; j_gene: TRBJ1-2; len: 17; abundance: many; CDR3nt: TGTGCCAGCAGCTTACCCTGGACAGATAATAGTCTTGATGGCTACACCTTC; CDR3aa: CASSLPWTDNSLDGYTF
d_gene: TRBD1; v_gene: TRBV4-1; j_gene: TRBJ1-1; len: 14; abundance: many; CDR3nt: TGCGCCAGCAGCCTACGACAGGGTGAATCTGAAGCTTTCTTT; CDR3aa: CASSLRQGESEAFF
d_gene: TRBD1; v_gene: TRBV5-1; j_gene: TRBJ2-7; len: 19; abundance: few; CDR3nt: TGCGCCAGCAGCTCCCCGGGGAGGACAGGGGACTCTTACTCCTACGAGCAGTACTTC; CDR3aa: CASSSPGRTGDSYSYEQYF
d_gene: NA; v_gene: TRBV6-2/TRBV6-3; j_gene: TRBJ1-5; len: 12; abundance: NA; CDR3nt: TGTGCCAGCAGTCCCCGGTGGGGACGAGAGCATTTT; CDR3aa: CASSPRWGREHF
d_gene: TRBD1; v_gene: TRBV6-5; j_gene: TRBJ1-2; len: 16; abundance: many; CDR3nt: TGTGCCAGCAGTCATCCGGGACAGGGGTTGGACTATGGCTACACCTTC; CDR3aa: CASSHPGQGLDYGYTF
d_gene: NA; v_gene: TRBV7-2; j_gene: TRBJ1-2; len: 15; abundance: many; CDR3nt: TGTGCCAGCAGCTTATCAGGGACAATTAACTATGGCTACACCTTC; CDR3aa: CASSLSGTINYGYTF
d_gene: NA; v_gene: TRBV24-1; j_gene: TRBJ2-5; len: 13; abundance: few; CDR3nt: TGTGCCACCAGTGAGTTCTACGGAGAGACCCAGTACTTC; CDR3aa: CATSEFYGETQYF
d_gene: TRBD1; v_gene: TRBV5-6; j_gene: TRBJ1-1; len: 18; abundance: many; CDR3nt: TGTGCCAGCAGCTCGTGGAGGGACAGGGATTTGTGGCCCCAATGGGCTTTCTTT; CDR3aa: CASSSWRDRDLWPQWAFF
d_gene: TRBD1; v_gene: TRBV3-1; j_gene: TRBJ2-7; len: 17; abundance: NA; CDR3nt: TGTGCCAGCAGCCACAGGGGGCAAATAGGGGATCCCTACGAGCAGTACTTC; CDR3aa: CASSHRGQIGDPYEQYF
d_gene: TRBD1; v_gene: TRBV6-1; j_gene: TRBJ2-5; len: 16; abundance: many; CDR3nt: TGTGCCAGCAGGAAAACCGGGACAGGGGGCTGGGAGACCCAGTACTTC; CDR3aa: CASRKTGTGGWETQYF
d_gene: NA; v_gene: TRBV6-1; j_gene: TRBJ2-2; len: 17; abundance: NA; CDR3nt: TGTGCCAGCACCGTCGGTGTGGCTAGCCTCTCGCCCGGGGAGCTGTTTTTT; CDR3aa: CASTVGVASLSPGELFF
d_gene: NA; v_gene: TRBV28; j_gene: TRBJ1-1; len: 15; abundance: NA; CDR3nt: TGTGCCAGCAGTTTGGGCGTACTCGTGAACACTGAAGCTTTCTTT; CDR3aa: CASSLGVLVNTEAFF
d_gene: NA; v_gene: TRBV7-6; j_gene: TRBJ2-7; len: 15; abundance: NA; CDR3nt: TGTGCCAGCAGCGCATGGACGGGACTCCTGGGGGAGCAGTACTTC; CDR3aa: CASSAWTGLLGEQYF
d_gene: NA; v_gene: TRBV6-5; j_gene: TRBJ1-5; len: 13; abundance: many; CDR3nt: TGTGCCAGCAGTTCGTATGGTCATCAGCCCCAGCATTTT; CDR3aa: CASSSYGHQPQHF
d_gene: TRBD2; v_gene: TRBV24-1; j_gene: TRBJ2-5; len: 14; abundance: NA; CDR3nt: TGTGCCCCTAGCGGAGCGGGTCCGCAAGAGACCCAGTACTTC; CDR3aa: CAPSGAGPQETQYF
d_gene: NA; v_gene: TRBV9; j_gene: TRBJ2-2; len: 16; abundance: few; CDR3nt: TGTGCCAGCAGCGTAGCCGTGATTCCTAACACCGGGGAGCTGTTTTTT; CDR3aa: CASSVAVIPNTGELFF
d_gene: NA; v_gene: TRBV2; j_gene: TRBJ1-2; len: 13; abundance: many; CDR3nt: TGTGCCAGCAGTGACTGGGGGACATACGTCAACACCTTC; CDR3aa: CASSDWGTYVNTF
d_gene: TRBD1; v_gene: TRBV11-1; j_gene: TRBJ1-4; len: 16; abundance: NA; CDR3nt: TGTGCCAGCAGCCCGGGGACAGGGGGCGCGTCTGAAAAACTGTTTTTT; CDR3aa: CASSPGTGGASEKLFF
d_gene: NA; v_gene: TRBV6-5; j_gene: TRBJ2-2; len: 13; abundance: many; CDR3nt: TGTGCCAGCGGGAGGACAGTCACCGGGGAGCTGTTTTTT; CDR3aa: CASGRTVTGELFF
d_gene: NA; v_gene: TRBV6-1; j_gene: TRBJ1-2; len: 12; abundance: many; CDR3nt: TGTGCCAGCAGATCCACAAACTATGGCTACACCTTC; CDR3aa: CASRSTNYGYTF
d_gene: TRBD2; v_gene: TRBV5-1; j_gene: TRBJ2-3; len: 15; abundance: few; CDR3nt: TGCGCCAGCAGCTTGACTAGCGGGGGTGGAGATACGCAGTATTTT; CDR3aa: CASSLTSGGGDTQYF
d_gene: TRBD1; v_gene: TRBV20-1; j_gene: TRBJ2-2; len: 14; abundance: few; CDR3nt: TGCAGTGCCCACCACAGGGGAAACACCGGGGAGCTGTTTTTT; CDR3aa: CSAHHRGNTGELFF
d_gene: NA; v_gene: TRBV4-3; j_gene: TRBJ1-3; len: 15; abundance: many; CDR3nt: TGCGCCAGCAGCCAAGACGTAAACGCTGGAAACACCATATATTTT; CDR3aa: CASSQDVNAGNTIYF
d_gene: NA; v_gene: TRBV2; j_gene: TRBJ1-5; len: 14; abundance: many; CDR3nt: TGTGCCAGCAGCTCACAGGGAAACAATCAGCCCCAGCATTTT; CDR3aa: CASSSQGNNQPQHF
d_gene: TRBD1; v_gene: TRBV5-8; j_gene: TRBJ2-7; len: 15; abundance: many; CDR3nt: TGTGCCAGCAGCTTCAGACAGGGGGCATTCTACGAGCAGTACTTC; CDR3aa: CASSFRQGAFYEQYF
d_gene: TRBD1; v_gene: TRBV18; j_gene: TRBJ1-5; len: 14; abundance: few; CDR3nt: TGTGCCAGCTCACCGGGGCAGGGGGTACAGCCCCAGCATTTT; CDR3aa: CASSPGQGVQPQHF
d_gene: NA; v_gene: TRBV7-9; j_gene: TRBJ2-5; len: 14; abundance: few; CDR3nt: TGTGCCAGCAGCCCAGGGGGTAGCGGGGAGACCCAGTACTTC; CDR3aa: CASSPGGSGETQYF
d_gene: NA; v_gene: TRBV12-3/TRBV12-4; j_gene: TRBJ2-5; len: 15; abundance: few; CDR3nt: TGTGCCAGCAGTTCAAGCACAGGGTCGAGGGAGACCCAGTACTTC; CDR3aa: CASSSSTGSRETQYF
d_gene: NA; v_gene: TRBV24-1; j_gene: TRBJ1-2; len: 13; abundance: few; CDR3nt: TGTGCCACCAGTTCGGCCGGAGGATATGGCTACACCTTC; CDR3aa: CATSSAGGYGYTF
d_gene: NA; v_gene: TRBV6-5; j_gene: TRBJ2-7; len: 13; abundance: many; CDR3nt: TGTGCCACCTTGCGGGGTAACTCCTACGAGCAGTACTTC; CDR3aa: CATLRGNSYEQYF
d_gene: NA; v_gene: TRBV30; j_gene: TRBJ1-1; len: 13; abundance: many; CDR3nt: TGTGCCTGGAGTAGGTCAGCCAACACTGAAGCTTTCTTT; CDR3aa: CAWSRSANTEAFF
d_gene: NA; v_gene: TRBV10-3; j_gene: TRBJ1-1; len: 13; abundance: NA; CDR3nt: TGTGCCATCAGTGACCACAGACAGGCGGAGGCTTTCTTT; CDR3aa: CAISDHRQAEAFF